This T cell receptor beta chain was recovered during a study of OX40 agonist ivuxolimab in advanced cancers. In the study overall: With a range of roughly 20 to 80, age averaged approximately 60 years, and more than 75% were male. Study conclusions and caveats: Clonal expansion was among the lowest in partial responders at 0.1-3.0 mg/kg, especially CD8+.

Repertoires were generated with immunoSEQ multiplex PCR, while TCRdb's copy carries only in-frame clones and drops some. The repertoire holds 90,000 or so clones, 75% to 90% seen once, with approximately 0.35% in the top ten. This clone has just a few counts. The antigen is unknown. On cycle 4 day 1 and cycle 7 day 1, as well as at baseline, blood was sampled. Trimming took 0 bases from V and 6 from J, leaving 9 bases between them. In germline, CDR1 is MNHNY, CDR2 SVGAGI (reference sequence). The CDR3 is made up of 14 amino acids. Sample: CD4+ or CD8+ T cells sorted from blood, taken in a trial of the OX40 agonist ivuxolimab. The V gene is TRBV6-6, the J gene TRBJ2-1; perhaps TRBD1 as D (5 bases). This TCR came from an adult with an advanced solid tumor such as melanoma, head and neck, liver or kidney cancer. CDR3 in DNA: TGTGCCAGCAGTTACTCGCAGGGATTCAATGAGCAGTTCTTC. Translating gives CASSYSQGFNEQFF.